This TCR beta chain was sequenced during a study of response to subunit inactivated influenza vaccine. TCRdb used MiXCR to reprocess the RT-PCR reads, holding one entry per CDR3 protein. The sample comprises 500,000 to 700,000 distinct CDR3 sequences, approximately 24% of which are singletons, and around 2.8% rests with the top ten. Looked up from germline, CDR1 is SQVTM and CDR2 is ANQGSEA. The V gene lost 6 bases and the J gene lost 6 bases, with 24 bases spanning the gap. The CDR3 sequence is 15 residues long. This same sample was also part of a study on T cells expressing NK-cell markers. From that study: With UMIs, 5'RACE template switching was used to make TCR beta cDNA. The TCR beta repertoires were obtained from sorted CD3+CD56+NKG2C+, CD3+CD56+NKG2C- and CD3+CD56-NKG2C+ T cells. There were seven HCMV-seropositive donors and one seronegative donor among the eight sequenced. Anti-gamma-delta TCR antibody use in several experiments restricted sorting to alpha-beta TCR T cells.

The material sequenced was CD4+ T cells sorted from PBMCs, taken 12 days after vaccination. This TCR derives from a man aged 45 to 65 who received an inactivated influenza vaccine. The J gene is TRBJ2-7, the V gene TRBV29-1, with D maybe TRBD1 (6 bases). The CDR3 sequence is CSVAQGWDQFPEQYF. Written as DNA, the CDR3 is TGCAGCGTCGCTCAGGGGTGGGACCAATTTCCCGAGCAGTACTTC.